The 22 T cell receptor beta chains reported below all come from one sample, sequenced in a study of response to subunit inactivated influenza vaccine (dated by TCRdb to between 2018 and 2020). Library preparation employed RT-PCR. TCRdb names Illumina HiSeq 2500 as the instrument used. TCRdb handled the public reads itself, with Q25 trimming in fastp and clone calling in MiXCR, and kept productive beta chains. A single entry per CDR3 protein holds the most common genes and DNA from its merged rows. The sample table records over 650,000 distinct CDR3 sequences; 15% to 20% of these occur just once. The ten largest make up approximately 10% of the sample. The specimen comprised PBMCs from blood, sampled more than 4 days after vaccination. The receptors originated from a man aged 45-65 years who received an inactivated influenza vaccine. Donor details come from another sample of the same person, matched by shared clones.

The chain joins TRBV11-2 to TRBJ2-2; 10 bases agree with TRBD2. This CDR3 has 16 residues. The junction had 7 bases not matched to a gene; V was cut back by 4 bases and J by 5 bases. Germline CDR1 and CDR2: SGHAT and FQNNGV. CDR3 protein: CASSSWLAGVTGELFF. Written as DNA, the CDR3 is TGTGCCAGCAGCTCATGGCTAGCGGGAGTTACCGGGGAGCTGTTTTTT.

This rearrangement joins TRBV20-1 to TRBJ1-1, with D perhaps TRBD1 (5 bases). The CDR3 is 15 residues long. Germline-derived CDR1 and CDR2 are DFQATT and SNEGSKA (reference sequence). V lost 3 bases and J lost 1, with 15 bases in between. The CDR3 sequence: CSARSGGRQNTEAFF. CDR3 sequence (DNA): TGCAGTGCTAGGTCTGGGGGGAGACAGAACACTGAAGCTTTCTTT.

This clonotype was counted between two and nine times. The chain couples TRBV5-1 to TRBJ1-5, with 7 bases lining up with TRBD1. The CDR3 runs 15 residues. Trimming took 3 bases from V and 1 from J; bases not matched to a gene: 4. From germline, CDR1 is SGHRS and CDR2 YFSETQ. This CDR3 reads CASSSQGLSNQPQHF. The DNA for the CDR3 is TGCGCCAGCAGCTCACAGGGGCTCAGCAATCAGCCCCAGCATTTT.

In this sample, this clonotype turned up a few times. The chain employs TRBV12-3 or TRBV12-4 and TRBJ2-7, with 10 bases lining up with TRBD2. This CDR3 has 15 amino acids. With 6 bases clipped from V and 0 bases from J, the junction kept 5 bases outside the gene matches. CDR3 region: CASRTSGRPSYEQYF. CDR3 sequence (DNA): TGTGCCAGCAGGACTAGCGGGCGCCCCTCCTACGAGCAGTACTTC.

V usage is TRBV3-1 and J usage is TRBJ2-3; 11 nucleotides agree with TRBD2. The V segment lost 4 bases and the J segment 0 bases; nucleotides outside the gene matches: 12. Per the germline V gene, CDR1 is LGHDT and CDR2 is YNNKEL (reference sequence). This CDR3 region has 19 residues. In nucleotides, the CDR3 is TGTGCCAGCAGCCTTATTGGGACTAGCGGAAGAGGTAGCACAGATACGCAGTATTTT. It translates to CASSLIGTSGRGSTDTQYF.

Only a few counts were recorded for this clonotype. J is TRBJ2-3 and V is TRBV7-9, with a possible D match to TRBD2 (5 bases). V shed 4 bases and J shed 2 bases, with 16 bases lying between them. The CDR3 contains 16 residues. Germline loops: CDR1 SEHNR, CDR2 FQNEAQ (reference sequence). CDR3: CASSSPRGPSTDTQYF. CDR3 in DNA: TGTGCCAGCAGCTCCCCTCGGGGTCCTTCCACAGATACGCAGTATTTT.

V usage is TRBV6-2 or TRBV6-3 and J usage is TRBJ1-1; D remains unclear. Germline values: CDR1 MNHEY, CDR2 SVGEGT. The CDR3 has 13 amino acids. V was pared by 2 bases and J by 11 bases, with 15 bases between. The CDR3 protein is CASSYQDRETAFF. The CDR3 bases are TGTGCCAGCAGTTACCAGGATCGGGAAACCGCTTTCTTT.

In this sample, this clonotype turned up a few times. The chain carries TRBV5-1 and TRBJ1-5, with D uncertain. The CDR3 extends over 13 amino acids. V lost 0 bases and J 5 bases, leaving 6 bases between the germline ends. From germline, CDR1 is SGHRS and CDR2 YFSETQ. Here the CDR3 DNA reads TGCGCCAGCAGCTTGGCTGCTGATCAGCCCCAGCATTTT. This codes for CASSLAADQPQHF. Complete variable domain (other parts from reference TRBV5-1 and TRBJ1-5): KAGVTQTPRYLIKTRGQQVTLSCSPISGHRSVSWYQQTPGQGLQFLFEYFSETQRNKGNFPGRFSGRQFSNSRSEMNVSTLELGDSALYLCASSLAADQPQHFGDGTRLSIL.

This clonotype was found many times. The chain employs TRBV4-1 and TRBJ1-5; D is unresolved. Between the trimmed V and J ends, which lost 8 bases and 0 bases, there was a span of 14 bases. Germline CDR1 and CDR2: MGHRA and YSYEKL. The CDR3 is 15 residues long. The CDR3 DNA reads TGCGCCAGCTGTCTGGACCTTAATAGCAATCAGCCCCAGCATTTT. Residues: CASCLDLNSNQPQHF.

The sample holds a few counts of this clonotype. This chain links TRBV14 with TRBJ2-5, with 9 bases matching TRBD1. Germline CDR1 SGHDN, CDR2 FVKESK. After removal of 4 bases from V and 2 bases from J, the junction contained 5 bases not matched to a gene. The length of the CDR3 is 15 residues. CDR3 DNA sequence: TGTGCCAGCAGCCCTATGGACAGGGGTCAAGAGACCCAGTACTTC. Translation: CASSPMDRGQETQYF.

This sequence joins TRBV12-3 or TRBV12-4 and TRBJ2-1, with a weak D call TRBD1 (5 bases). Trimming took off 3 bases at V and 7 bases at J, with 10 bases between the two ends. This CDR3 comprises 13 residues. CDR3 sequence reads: CASSFGRVNEQFF. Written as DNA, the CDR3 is TGTGCCAGCAGTTTCGGCAGGGTGAATGAGCAGTTCTTC.

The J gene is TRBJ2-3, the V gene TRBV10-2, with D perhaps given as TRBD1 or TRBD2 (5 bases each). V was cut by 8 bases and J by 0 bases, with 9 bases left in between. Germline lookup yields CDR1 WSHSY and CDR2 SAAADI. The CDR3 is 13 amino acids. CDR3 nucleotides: TGCGCCAGCCGGGACCATAGCACAGATACGCAGTATTTT. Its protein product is CASRDHSTDTQYF.

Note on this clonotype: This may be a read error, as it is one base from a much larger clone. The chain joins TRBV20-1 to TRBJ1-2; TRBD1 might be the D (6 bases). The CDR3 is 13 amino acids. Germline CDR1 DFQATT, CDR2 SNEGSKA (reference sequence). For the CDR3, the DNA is TGCAGCTCGGTGGACGGGGGCGACTATGGCTACACCTTC. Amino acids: CSSVDGGDYGYTF.

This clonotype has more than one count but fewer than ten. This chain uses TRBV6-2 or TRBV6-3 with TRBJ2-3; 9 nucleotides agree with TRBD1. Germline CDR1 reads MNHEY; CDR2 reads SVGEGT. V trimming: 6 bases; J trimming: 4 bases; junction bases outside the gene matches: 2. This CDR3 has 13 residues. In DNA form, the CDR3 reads TGTGCCAGCAGGCGACAGGGGGCAGATACGCAGTATTTT. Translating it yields CASRRQGADTQYF.

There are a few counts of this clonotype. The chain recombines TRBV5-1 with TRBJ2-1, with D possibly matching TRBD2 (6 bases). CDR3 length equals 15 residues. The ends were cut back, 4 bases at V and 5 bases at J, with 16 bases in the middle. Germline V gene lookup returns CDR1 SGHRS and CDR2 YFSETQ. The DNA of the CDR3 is TGCGCCAGCAGCGAGAACAGTGGCGGGAACAATGAGCAGTTCTTC. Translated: CASSENSGGNNEQFF.

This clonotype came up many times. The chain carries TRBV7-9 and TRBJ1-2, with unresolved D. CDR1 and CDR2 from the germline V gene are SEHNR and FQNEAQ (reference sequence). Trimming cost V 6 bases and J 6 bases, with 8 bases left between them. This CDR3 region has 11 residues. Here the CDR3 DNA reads TGTGCCAGCAGTTACGGGGATGGCTACACCTTC. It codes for CASSYGDGYTF.

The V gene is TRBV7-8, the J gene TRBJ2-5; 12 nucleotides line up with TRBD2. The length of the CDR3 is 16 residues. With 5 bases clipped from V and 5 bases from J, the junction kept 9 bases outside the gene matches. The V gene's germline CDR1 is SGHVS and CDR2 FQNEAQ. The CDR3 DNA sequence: TGTGCCAGCAGCAAGCTAGCGGGAGGGCCGTTTGAGACCCAGTACTTC. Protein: CASSKLAGGPFETQYF. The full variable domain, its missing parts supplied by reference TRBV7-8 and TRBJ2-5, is GAGVSQSPRYKVAKRGQDVALRCDPISGHVSLFWYQQALGQGPEFLTYFQNEAQLDKSGLPSDRFFAERPEGSVSTLKIQRTQQEDSAVYLCASSKLAGGPFETQYFGPGTRLLVL.

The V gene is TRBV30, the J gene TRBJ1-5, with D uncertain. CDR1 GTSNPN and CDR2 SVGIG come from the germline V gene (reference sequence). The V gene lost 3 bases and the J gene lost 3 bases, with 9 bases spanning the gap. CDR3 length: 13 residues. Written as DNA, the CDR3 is TGTGCCTGGAGCTTTGGGTACAATCAGCCCCAGCATTTT. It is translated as CAWSFGYNQPQHF.

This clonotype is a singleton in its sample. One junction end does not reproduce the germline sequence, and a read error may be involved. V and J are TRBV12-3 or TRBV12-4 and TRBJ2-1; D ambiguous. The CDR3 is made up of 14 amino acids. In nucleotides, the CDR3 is TGTGCCGGAAAATGCTTCATGTTTGACAATGCGCAGTTCTTC. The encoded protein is CAGKCFMFDNAQFF.

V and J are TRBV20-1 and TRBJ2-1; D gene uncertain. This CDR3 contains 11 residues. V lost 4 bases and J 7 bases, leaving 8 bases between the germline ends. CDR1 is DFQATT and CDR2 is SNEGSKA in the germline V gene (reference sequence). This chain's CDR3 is CSAISSNEQFF. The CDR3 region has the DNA TGCAGTGCTATTAGCAGTAATGAGCAGTTCTTC.

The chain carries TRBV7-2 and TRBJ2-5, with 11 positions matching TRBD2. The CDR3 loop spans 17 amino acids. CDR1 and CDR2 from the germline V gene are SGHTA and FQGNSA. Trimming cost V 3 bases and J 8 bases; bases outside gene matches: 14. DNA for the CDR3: TGTGCCAGCAGCTTTAAGACTAGCGGGACCTTCCCGGGAACCCAGTACTTC. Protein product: CASSFKTSGTFPGTQYF.

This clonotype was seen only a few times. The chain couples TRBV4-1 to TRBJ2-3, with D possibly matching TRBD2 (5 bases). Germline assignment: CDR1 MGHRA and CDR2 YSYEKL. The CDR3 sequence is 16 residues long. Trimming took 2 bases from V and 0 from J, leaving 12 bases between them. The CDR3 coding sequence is TGCGCCAGCAGCCAATCGTTCCGGAGGAGCACAGATACGCAGTATTTT. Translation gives CASSQSFRRSTDTQYF.